The entry below describes one T cell receptor (beta chain). Its cognate antigen is unknown. The data stem from a study of healthy donors' naive CD4 and CD8 T cells. Study-wide results and caveats: Reportedly, most V and J gene segments showed naive CD4+ versus CD8+ bias.

Starting from around 470 ng of total RNA, TCR libraries were made with linear amplification. TCRdb fed the reads into MiXCR, producing one record per CDR3 protein. The table records approximately 180,000 distinct CDR3 sequences, around 80% of them present only once. The CDR3 consists of 12 residues. Trimming removed 4 bases at V and 5 bases at J, with 11 bases between. Germline CDR1 is SQVTM and CDR2 is ANQGSEA. The source of this sequence is a pool of human donors in good health; the sample pools cells from several healthy donors. Input material: naive CD4+ and CD8+ T cells sorted from blood, pooled from several donors. V gene TRBV29-1 combines with J gene TRBJ1-1; tentative D call: TRBD1 (6 bases). CDR3 amino acids: CSVVTGRTEAFF. The DNA of the CDR3 is TGCAGCGTTGTCACAGGGAGGACTGAAGCTTTCTTT.